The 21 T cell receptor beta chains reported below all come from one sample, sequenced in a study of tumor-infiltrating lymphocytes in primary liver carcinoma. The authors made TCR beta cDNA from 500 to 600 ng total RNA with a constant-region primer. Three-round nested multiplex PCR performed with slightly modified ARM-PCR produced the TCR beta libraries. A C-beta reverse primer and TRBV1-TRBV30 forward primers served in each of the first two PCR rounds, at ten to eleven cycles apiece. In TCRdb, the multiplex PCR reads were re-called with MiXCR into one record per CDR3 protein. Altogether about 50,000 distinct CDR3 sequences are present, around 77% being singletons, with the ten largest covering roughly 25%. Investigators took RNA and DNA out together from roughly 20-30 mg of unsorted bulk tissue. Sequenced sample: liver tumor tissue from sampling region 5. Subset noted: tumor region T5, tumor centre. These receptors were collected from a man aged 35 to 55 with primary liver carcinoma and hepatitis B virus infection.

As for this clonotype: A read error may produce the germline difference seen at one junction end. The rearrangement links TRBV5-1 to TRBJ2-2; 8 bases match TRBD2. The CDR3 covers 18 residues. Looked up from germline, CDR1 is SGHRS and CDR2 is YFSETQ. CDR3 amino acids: CASDLEGTSPDYTGELLF. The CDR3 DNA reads TGCGCCAGCGACTTGGAGGGGACTAGTCCCGATTACACCGGGGAGCTGTTATTT.

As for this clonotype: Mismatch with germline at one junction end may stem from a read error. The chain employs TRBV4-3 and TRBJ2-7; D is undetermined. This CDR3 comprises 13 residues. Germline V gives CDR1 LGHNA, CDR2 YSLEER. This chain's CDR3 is CTSSQDLPYEQYF. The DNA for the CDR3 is TGTACCAGCAGCCAAGATCTGCCCTACGAGCAATACTTC.

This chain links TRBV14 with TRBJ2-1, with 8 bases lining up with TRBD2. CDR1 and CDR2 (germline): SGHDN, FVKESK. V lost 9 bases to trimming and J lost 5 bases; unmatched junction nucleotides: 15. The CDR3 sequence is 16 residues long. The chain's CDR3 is CASNAIAGWVNNEQFF. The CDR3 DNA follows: TGTGCCAGTAATGCCATAGCGGGATGGGTAAACAATGAGCAGTTCTTC.

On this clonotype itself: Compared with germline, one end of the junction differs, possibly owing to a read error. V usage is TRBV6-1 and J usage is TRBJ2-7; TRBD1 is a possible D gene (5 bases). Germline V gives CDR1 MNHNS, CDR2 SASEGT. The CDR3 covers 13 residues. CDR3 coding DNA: TGTGCCAGCACCCGGACACGTTCCTACGAGCAGTGCTTC. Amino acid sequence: CASTRTRSYEQCF.

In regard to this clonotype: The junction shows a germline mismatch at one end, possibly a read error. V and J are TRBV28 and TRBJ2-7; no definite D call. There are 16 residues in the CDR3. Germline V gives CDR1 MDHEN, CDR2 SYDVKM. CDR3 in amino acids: CASSPPFGSRAYKQYF. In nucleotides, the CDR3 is TGTGCCAGCAGTCCCCCCTTCGGCAGTAGGGCCTACAAGCAATACTTC.

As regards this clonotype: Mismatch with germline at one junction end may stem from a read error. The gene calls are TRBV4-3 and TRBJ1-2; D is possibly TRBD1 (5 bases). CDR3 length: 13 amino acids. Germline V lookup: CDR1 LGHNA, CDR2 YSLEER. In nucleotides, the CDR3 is TGCGCCATCAGCCAAGGGACGCACCGGGGCTACACCTTC. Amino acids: CAISQGTHRGYTF.

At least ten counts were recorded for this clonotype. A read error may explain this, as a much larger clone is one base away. DNA of the CDR3: TGTGCCATCAGTGAGGGGCGGGGGGGCAGTCGAGACAATGAGCAGTCCTTC. Its translation: CAISEGRGGSRDNEQSF. This chain connects TRBV10-3 to TRBJ2-1; 9 bases align to TRBD2. The CDR3 is 17 residues long. The V gene's germline CDR1 is ENHRY and CDR2 SYGVKD.

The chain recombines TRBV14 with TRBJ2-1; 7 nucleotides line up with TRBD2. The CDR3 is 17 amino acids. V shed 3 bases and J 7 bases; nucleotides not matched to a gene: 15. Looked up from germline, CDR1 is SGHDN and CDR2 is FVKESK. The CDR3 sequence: CASSQDPRTRGRNEQFF. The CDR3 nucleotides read TGTGCCAGCAGCCAGGATCCCCGGACTAGAGGGAGAAATGAGCAGTTCTTC. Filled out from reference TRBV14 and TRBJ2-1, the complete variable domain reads EAGVTQFPSHSVIEKGQTVTLRCDPISGHDNLYWYRRVMGKEIKFLLHFVKESKQDESGMPNNRFLAERTGGTYSTLKVQPAELEDSGVYFCASSQDPRTRGRNEQFFGPGTRLTVL.

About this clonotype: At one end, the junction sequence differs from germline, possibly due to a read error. The CDR3 DNA reads TGTGCCAGTAGCTTAACCAGGGCCGATACGGAGTATTTT. It is translated as CASSLTRADTEYF. The chain couples TRBV13 to TRBJ2-3, with D tentatively TRBD1 (5 bases). The germline V gene has CDR1 PRHDT and CDR2 FYEKMQ (reference sequence). This CDR3 spans 13 amino acids. Together with reference TRBV13 and TRBJ2-3, the CDR3 gives the full variable domain: AAGVIQSPRHLIKEKRETATLKCYPIPRHDTVYWYQQGPGQDPQFLISFYEKMQSDKGSIPDRFSAQQFSDYHSELNMSSLELGDSALYFCASSLTRADTEYFGPGTRLTVL.

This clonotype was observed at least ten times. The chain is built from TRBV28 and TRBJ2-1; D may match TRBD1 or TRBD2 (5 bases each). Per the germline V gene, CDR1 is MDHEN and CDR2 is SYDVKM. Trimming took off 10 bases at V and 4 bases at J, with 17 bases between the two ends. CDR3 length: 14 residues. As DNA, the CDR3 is TGTGCCACCGGTCGTGGGGGTTTATACAATGAGCAGTTCTTC. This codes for CATGRGGLYNEQFF.

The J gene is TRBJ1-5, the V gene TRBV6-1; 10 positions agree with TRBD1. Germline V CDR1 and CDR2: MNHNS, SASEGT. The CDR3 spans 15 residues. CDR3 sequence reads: CTSSDPGQGNQPQHF. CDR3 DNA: TGTACTAGCAGTGACCCGGGACAGGGGAATCAGCCCCAGCATTTT.

CDR3 in DNA: TGTGCCAGCAGTCCCCCCAGGGGGAGAAACGAGCAGTACTTC. The encoded protein is CASSPPRGRNEQYF. The rearrangement uses TRBV7-3 and TRBJ2-7, with 7 positions matching TRBD1. Germline V gives CDR1 SGHTA, CDR2 FQGTGA. This CDR3 region has 14 residues. Trimming took 6 bases from V and 5 from J; bases not matched to a gene: 10.

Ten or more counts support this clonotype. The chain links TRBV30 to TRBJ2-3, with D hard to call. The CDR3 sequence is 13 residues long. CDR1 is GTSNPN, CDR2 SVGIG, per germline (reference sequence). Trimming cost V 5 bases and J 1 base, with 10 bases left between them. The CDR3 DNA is TGTGCCTGGGTGGGTAGGGGCACAGATACGCAGTATTTT. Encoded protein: CAWVGRGTDTQYF. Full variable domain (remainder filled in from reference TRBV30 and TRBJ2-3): SQTIHQWPATLVQPVGSPLSLECTVEGTSNPNLYWYRQAAGRGLQLLFYSVGIGQISSEVPQNLSASRPQDRQFILSSKKLLLSDSGFYLCAWVGRGTDTQYFGPGTRLTVL.

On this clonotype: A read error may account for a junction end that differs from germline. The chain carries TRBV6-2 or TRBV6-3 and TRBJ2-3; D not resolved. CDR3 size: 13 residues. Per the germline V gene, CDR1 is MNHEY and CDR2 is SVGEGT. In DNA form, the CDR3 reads TGTGCCAGCAGTTACACCGACATAGATACGCAGTATTTC. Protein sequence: CASSYTDIDTQYF.

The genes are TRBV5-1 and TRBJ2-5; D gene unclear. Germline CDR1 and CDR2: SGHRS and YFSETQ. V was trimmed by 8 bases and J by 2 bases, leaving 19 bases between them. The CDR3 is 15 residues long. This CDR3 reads CASSPDSRSQETQYF. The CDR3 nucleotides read TGCGCCAGTAGTCCGGATAGCCGGAGTCAAGAGACCCAGTACTTC.

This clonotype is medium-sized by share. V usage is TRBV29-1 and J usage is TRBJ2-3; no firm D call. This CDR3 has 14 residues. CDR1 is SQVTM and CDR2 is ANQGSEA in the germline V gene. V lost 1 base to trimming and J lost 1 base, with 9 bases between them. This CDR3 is CSVEAGMGTDTQYF. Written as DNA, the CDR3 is TGCAGCGTTGAAGCCGGAATGGGCACAGATACGCAGTATTTT.

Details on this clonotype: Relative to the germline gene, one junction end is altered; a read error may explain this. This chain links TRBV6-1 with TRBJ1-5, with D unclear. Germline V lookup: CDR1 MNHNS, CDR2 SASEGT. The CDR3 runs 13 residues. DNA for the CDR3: TGTGCCAGCAGTCGGGCAGGCAATCGGCCCCAGCATTTT. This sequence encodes CASSRAGNRPQHF.

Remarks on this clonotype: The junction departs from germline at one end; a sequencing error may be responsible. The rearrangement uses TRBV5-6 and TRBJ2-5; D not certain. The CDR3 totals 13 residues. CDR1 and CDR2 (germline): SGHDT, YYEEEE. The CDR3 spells CASSKARVETQYF. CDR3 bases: TGCGCCAGCAGCAAAGCGAGAGTCGAGACCCAGTACTTC.

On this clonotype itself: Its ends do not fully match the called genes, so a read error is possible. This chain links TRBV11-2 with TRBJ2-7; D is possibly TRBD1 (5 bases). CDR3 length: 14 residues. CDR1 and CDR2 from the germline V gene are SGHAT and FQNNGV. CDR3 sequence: CASSFNRNSYEHYF. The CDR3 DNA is TGTGCTAGCAGCTTTAACAGGAACTCCTACGAGCACTACTTC. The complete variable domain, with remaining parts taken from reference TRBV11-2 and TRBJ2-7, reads EAGVAQSPRYKIIEKRQSVAFWCNPISGHATLYWYQQILGQGPKLLIQFQNNGVVDDSQLPKDRFSAERLKGVDSTLKIQPAKLEDSAVYLCASSFNRNSYEHYFGPGTRLTVT.

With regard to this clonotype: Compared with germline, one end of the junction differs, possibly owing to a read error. The CDR3 sequence is CANSLGLAGGPWETQYF. CDR3 coding DNA: TGTGCCAACAGTTTAGGACTAGCGGGAGGGCCATGGGAGACGCAGTACTTC. The genes are TRBV12-3 or TRBV12-4 and TRBJ2-5; the match to TRBD2 covers 15 bases. This CDR3 has 17 residues.

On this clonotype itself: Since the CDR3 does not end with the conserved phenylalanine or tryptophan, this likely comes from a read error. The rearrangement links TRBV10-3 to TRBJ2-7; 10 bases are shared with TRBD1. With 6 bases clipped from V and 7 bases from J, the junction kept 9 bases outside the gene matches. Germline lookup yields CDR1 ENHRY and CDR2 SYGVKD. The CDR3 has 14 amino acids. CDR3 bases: TGTGCCATCAGAGGACAGGGGGAGTCATATGAGCAGTACCTC. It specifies CAIRGQGESYEQYL.